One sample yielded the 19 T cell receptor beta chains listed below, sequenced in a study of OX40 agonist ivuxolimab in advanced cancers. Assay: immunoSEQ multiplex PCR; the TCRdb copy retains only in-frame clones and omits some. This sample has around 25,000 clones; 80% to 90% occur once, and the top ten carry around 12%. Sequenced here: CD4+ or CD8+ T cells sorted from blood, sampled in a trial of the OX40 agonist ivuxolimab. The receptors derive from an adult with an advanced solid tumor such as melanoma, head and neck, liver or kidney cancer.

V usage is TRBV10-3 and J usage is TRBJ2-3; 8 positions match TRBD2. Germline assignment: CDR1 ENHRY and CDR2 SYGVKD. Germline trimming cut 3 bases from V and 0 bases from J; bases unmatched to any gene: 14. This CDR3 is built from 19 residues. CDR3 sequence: CAISDPMGTRSSSTDTQYF. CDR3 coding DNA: TGTGCCATCAGTGATCCAATGGGGACTAGAAGCTCTAGCACAGATACGCAGTATTTT.

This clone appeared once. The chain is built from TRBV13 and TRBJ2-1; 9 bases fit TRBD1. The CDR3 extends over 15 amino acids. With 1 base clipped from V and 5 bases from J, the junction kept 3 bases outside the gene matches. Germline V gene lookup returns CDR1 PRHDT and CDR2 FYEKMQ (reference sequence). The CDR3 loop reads CASSLVGTGNNEQFF. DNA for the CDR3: TGTGCCAGCAGCTTAGTTGGGACAGGGAACAATGAGCAGTTCTTC. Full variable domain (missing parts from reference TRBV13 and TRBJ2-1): AAGVIQSPRHLIKEKRETATLKCYPIPRHDTVYWYQQGPGQDPQFLISFYEKMQSDKGSIPDRFSAQQFSDYHSELNMSSLELGDSALYFCASSLVGTGNNEQFFGPGTRLTVL.

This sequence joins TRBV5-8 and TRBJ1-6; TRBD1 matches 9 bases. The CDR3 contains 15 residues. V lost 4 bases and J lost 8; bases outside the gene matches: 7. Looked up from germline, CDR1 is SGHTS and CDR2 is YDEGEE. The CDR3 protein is CASSQEGTGYSPLHF. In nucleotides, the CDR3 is TGTGCCAGCAGCCAAGAAGGGACAGGGTATTCACCCCTCCACTTT.

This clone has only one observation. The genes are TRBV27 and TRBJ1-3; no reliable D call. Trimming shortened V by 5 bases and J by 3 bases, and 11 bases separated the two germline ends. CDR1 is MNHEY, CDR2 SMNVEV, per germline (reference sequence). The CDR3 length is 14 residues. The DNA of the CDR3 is TGTGCCAGCAGTCCCCGGGGAGGTGGAAACACCATATATTTT. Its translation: CASSPRGGGNTIYF.

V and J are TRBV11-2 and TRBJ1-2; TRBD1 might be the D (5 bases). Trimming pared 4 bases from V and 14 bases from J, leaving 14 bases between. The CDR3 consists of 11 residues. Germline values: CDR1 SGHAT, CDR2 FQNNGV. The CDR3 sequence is CASSYLGVYTF. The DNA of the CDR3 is TGTGCCAGCAGCTACCTAGGGGTGTATACCTTC.

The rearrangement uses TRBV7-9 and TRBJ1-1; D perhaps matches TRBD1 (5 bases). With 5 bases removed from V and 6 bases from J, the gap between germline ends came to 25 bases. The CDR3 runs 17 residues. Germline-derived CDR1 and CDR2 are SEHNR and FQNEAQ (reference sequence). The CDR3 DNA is TGTGCCAGCAGCCCCCCCAACCCCTCGACCGGGGCGGCTGAAGCTTTCTTT. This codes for CASSPPNPSTGAAEAFF.

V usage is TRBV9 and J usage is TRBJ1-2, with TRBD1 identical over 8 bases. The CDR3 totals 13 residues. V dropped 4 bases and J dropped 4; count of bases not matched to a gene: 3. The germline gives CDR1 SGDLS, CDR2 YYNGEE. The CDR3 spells CASSPGGLYGYTF. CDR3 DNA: TGTGCCAGCAGCCCAGGGGGCCTCTATGGCTACACCTTC.

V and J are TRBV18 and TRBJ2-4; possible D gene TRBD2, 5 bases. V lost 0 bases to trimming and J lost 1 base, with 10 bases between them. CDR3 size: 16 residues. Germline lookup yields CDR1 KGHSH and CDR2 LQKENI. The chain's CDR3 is CASSPPDGVAKNIQYF. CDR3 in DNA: TGTGCCAGCTCACCACCTGACGGGGTGGCCAAAAACATTCAGTACTTC. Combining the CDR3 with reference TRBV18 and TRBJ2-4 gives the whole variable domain NAGVMQNPRHLVRRRGQEARLRCSPMKGHSHVYWYRQLPEEGLKFMVYLQKENIIDESGMPKERFSAEFPKEGPSILRIQQVVRGDSAAYFCASSPPDGVAKNIQYFGAGTRLSVL.

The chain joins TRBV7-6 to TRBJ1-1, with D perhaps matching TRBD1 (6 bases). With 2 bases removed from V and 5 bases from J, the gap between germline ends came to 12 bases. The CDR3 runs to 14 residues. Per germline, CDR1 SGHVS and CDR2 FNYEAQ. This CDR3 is CASSLLDRPTEAFF. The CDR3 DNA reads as TGTGCCAGCAGCTTATTGGACAGACCAACTGAAGCTTTCTTT. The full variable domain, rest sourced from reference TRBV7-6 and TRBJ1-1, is GAGVSQSPRYKVTKRGQDVALRCDPISGHVSLYWYRQALGQGPEFLTYFNYEAQQDKSGLPNDRFSAERPEGSISTLTIQRTEQRDSAMYRCASSLLDRPTEAFFGQGTRLTVV.

CDR3 sequence (DNA): TGTGCCAGTAGTCCCGGGACAGGGATCTACGAGCAGTACTTC. Encoded protein: CASSPGTGIYEQYF. V usage is TRBV19 and J usage is TRBJ2-7; 9 bases agree with TRBD1. V gave up 5 bases and J gave up 3 bases; unmatched junction bases: 5. CDR3 length: 14 amino acids. Germline V gene data show CDR1 as LNHDA and CDR2 as SQIVND (reference sequence).

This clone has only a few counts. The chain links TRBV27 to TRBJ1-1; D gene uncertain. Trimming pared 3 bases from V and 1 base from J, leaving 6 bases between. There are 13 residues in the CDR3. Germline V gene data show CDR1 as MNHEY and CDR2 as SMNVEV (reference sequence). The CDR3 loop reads CASSLVENTEAFF. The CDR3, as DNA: TGTGCCAGCAGTTTGGTAGAGAACACTGAAGCTTTCTTT.

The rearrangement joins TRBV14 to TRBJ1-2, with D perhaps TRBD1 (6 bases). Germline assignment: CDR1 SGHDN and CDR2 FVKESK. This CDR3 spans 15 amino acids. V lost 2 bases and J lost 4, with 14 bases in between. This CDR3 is CASSQYGGNLYGYTF. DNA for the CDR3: TGTGCCAGCAGCCAATACGGGGGCAATCTCTATGGCTACACCTTC.

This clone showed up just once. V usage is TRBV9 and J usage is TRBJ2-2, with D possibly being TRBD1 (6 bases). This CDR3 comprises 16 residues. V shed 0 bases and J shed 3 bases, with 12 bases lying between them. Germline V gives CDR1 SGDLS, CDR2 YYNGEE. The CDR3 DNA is TGTGCCAGCAGCGTAGTTTCCAGGGGAGACACCGGGGAGCTGTTTTTT. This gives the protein CASSVVSRGDTGELFF.

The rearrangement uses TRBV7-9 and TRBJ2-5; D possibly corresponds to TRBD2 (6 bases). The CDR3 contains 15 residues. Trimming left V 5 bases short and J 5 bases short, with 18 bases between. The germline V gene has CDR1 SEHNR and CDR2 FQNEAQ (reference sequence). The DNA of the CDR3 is TGTGCCAGCAGCCACCCTGACAGAGGAGGGGAGACCCAGTACTTC. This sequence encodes CASSHPDRGGETQYF.

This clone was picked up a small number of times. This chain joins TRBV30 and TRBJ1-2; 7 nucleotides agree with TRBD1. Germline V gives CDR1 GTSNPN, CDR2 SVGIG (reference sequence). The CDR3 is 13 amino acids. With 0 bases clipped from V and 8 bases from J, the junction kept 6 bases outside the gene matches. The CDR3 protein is CAWSVGGGVGYTF. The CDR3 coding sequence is TGTGCCTGGAGTGTAGGAGGGGGCGTCGGCTACACCTTC.

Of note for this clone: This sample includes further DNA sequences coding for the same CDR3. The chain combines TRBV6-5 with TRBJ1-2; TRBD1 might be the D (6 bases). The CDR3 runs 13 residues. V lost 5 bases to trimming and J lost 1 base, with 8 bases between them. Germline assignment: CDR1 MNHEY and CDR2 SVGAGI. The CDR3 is CASSLQGNYGYTF. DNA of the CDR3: TGTGCCAGCAGTCTACAGGGTAACTATGGCTACACCTTC.

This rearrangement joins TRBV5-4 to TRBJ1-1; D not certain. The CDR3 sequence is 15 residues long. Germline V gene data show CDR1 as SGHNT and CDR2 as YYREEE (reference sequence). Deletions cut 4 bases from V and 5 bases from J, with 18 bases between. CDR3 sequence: CASSRPLGRRTEAFF. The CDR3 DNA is TGTGCCAGCAGCCGCCCCCTGGGGAGGAGAACTGAAGCTTTCTTT.

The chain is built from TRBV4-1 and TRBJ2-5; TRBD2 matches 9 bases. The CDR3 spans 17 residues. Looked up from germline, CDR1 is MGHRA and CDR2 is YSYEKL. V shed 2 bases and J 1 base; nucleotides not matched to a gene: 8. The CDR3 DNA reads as TGCGCCAGCAGCCAAAGGGAAGCGGGGGGAACCCAAGAGACCCAGTACTTC. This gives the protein CASSQREAGGTQETQYF.

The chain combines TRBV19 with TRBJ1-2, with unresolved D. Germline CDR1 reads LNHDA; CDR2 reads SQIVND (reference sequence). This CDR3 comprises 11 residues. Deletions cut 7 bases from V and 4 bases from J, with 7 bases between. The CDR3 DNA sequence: TGTGCCAGTAATGGCGGCTATGGCTACACCTTC. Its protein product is CASNGGYGYTF.